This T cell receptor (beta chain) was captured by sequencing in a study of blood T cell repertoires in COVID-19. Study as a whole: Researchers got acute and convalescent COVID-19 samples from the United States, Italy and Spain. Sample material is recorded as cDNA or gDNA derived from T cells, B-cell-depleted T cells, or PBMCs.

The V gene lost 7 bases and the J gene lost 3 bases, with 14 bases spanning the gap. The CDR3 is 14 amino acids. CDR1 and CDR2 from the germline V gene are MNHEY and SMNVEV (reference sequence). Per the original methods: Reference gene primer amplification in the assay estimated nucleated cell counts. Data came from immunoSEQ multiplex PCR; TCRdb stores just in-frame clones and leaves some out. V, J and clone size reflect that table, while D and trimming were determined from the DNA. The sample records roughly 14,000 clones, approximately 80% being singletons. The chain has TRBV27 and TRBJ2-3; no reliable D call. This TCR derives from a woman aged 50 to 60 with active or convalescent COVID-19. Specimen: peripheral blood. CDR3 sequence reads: CASTSNTGTDTQYF. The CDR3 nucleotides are TGTGCCAGCACTTCTAACACCGGGACAGATACGCAGTATTTT.